The 22 T cell receptor beta chains below were found in one sample sequenced in a study of blood T cell repertoires in COVID-19. TCRdb's copy holds only in-frame clones and misses some; the assay was immunoSEQ multiplex PCR. The sample has about 53,000 clones; approximately 90% are singletons. Material: peripheral blood. The receptors here all came from a man older than 75 with acute or convalescent COVID-19.

V and J are TRBV19 and TRBJ1-6; 10 positions match TRBD1. V dropped 6 bases and J dropped 7; count of bases not matched to a gene: 12. The CDR3 length is 17 residues. CDR1 LNHDA and CDR2 SQIVND come from the germline V gene (reference sequence). The CDR3: CASRKTDPGQGNSPLHF. In nucleotides, the CDR3 is TGTGCCAGTAGGAAAACCGACCCGGGACAGGGGAATTCACCCCTCCACTTT.

The chain's CDR3 is CATSEGDYSTDTQYF. The CDR3 DNA follows: TGTGCCACCAGTGAAGGGGACTACAGCACAGATACGCAGTATTTT. This chain connects TRBV24-1 to TRBJ2-3, with 7 bases matching TRBD2. V lost 4 bases, J lost 0 bases, and 3 bases stayed unmatched. Looked up from germline, CDR1 is KGHDR and CDR2 is SFDVKD. The CDR3 covers 15 residues.

The V and J genes are TRBV3-1 (or the pseudogene TRBV3-2) and TRBJ2-7; TRBD2 agrees at 8 bases. The CDR3 spans 13 residues. V was clipped by 1 base and J by 6 bases; unmatched bases: 2. The germline V gene encodes CDR1 LGHDT and CDR2 YNNKEL (reference sequence). The CDR3 coding sequence is TGTGCCAGCAGCCAAGCGGCGGGGGGCGAGCAGTACTTC. The encoded protein is CASSQAAGGEQYF.

This clone showed up just a few times. The chain carries TRBV9 and TRBJ1-1, with D perhaps matching TRBD1 (5 bases). The V gene's germline CDR1 is SGDLS and CDR2 YYNGEE. The CDR3 runs to 15 residues. The V end lost 3 bases, the J end lost 1 base, and 13 bases lay between the germline ends. CDR3 DNA: TGTGCCAGCAGCGCGACTGCAGGACAGAACACTGAAGCTTTCTTT. As protein: CASSATAGQNTEAFF.

The V call is TRBV5-1, the J call TRBJ2-7; no clear D. CDR1 SGHRS and CDR2 YFSETQ come from the germline V gene. V lost 0 bases, J lost 3 bases, and 10 bases lay in between. This CDR3 contains 14 residues. This chain's CDR3 is CASSLGGVLYEQYF. Written as DNA, the CDR3 is TGCGCCAGCAGCTTGGGAGGAGTCCTCTACGAGCAGTACTTC.

The V gene is TRBV6-1, the J gene TRBJ1-5; D gene unclear. Germline V gives CDR1 MNHNS, CDR2 SASEGT. Trimming took off 0 bases at V and 0 bases at J, with 15 bases between the two ends. This CDR3 has 18 amino acids. CDR3 in amino acids: CASSEARGSGLSNQPQHF. The CDR3 coding sequence is TGTGCCAGCAGTGAAGCGCGAGGGTCCGGCCTTAGCAATCAGCCCCAGCATTTT.

Concerning this clone itself: A read error may account for a junction end that differs from germline. This chain uses TRBV7-7 with TRBJ2-2; possible D gene TRBD2, 6 bases. Germline CDR1 SSHAT, CDR2 FNYEAQ (reference sequence). The CDR3 is made up of 16 amino acids. CDR3 bases: TGTGCTAGCAGCCCTCAGCGGGTCAGGAACACCGGGGAGCTGTTTTTT. As protein: CASSPQRVRNTGELFF.

This clone was detected a few times. J is TRBJ1-6 and V is TRBV7-2; D uncertain. Germline V CDR1 and CDR2: SGHTA, FQGNSA. V lost 3 bases and J lost 10, with 7 bases in between. The CDR3 covers 12 residues. CDR3 sequence reads: CASSFLGSPLHF. The CDR3 DNA reads as TGTGCCAGCAGCTTTCTGGGCTCACCCCTCCACTTT.

V and J are TRBV5-1 and TRBJ1-2; D is ambiguous. V lost 0 bases, J lost 6 bases, and 18 bases lay in between. The V gene's germline CDR1 is SGHRS and CDR2 YFSETQ. The length of the CDR3 is 16 residues. CDR3 residues: CASSLGEVEGANGYTF. CDR3 DNA: TGCGCCAGCAGCTTGGGCGAGGTCGAGGGCGCGAATGGCTACACCTTC.

The J gene is TRBJ1-1, the V gene TRBV6-1, with a tentative D call TRBD1 (5 bases). Per the germline V gene, CDR1 is MNHNS and CDR2 is SASEGT. Trimming took 2 bases from V and 4 from J, leaving 11 bases between them. The CDR3 totals 14 residues. The CDR3 sequence: CASSESGRVTEAFF. The CDR3 region has the DNA TGTGCCAGCAGTGAATCCGGCAGGGTCACTGAAGCTTTCTTT.

This chain connects TRBV5-4 to TRBJ2-3; the D is unclear. Germline V gene lookup returns CDR1 SGHNT and CDR2 YYREEE (reference sequence). With 5 bases removed from V and 1 base from J, the gap between germline ends came to 11 bases. The CDR3 length is 14 residues. CDR3 nucleotide sequence: TGTGCCAGCAGGCGTGGTCGGGGCACAGATACGCAGTATTTT. Its translation: CASRRGRGTDTQYF.

This rearrangement joins TRBV23-1 to TRBJ1-1, with a tentative D call TRBD1 (5 bases). TRBV23-1 is annotated as an ORF whose role is uncertain. The CDR3 runs 14 residues. V was pared by 4 bases and J by 14 bases, with 23 bases between. The CDR3 coding sequence is TGCGCCAGCAGTCCGCTCCTCCTCGACAGACACCTCTTCTTT. Residues: CASSPLLLDRHLFF.

The chain uses TRBV27 and TRBJ1-5; TRBD1 might be the D (5 bases). Germline V lookup: CDR1 MNHEY, CDR2 SMNVEV (reference sequence). V lost 2 bases and J 0 bases, leaving 5 bases between the germline ends. This CDR3 comprises 14 residues. DNA of the CDR3: TGTGCCAGCAGTTTACAGGGTAGCAATCAGCCCCAGCATTTT. The encoded protein is CASSLQGSNQPQHF.

This clone is medium-sized by share. Here the CDR3 reads CASRPEGPGGYTF. The CDR3 bases are TGCGCCAGCAGACCGGAGGGGCCTGGTGGCTACACCTTC. The chain employs TRBV5-1 and TRBJ1-2, with D perhaps matching TRBD1 (5 bases). V was pared by 5 bases and J by 7 bases, with 15 bases between. The CDR3 contains 13 residues. The germline V gene encodes CDR1 SGHRS and CDR2 YFSETQ.

The gene calls are TRBV6-5 and TRBJ2-2; weak D call: TRBD1 (5 bases). The CDR3 is made up of 12 amino acids. V gave up 6 bases and J gave up 7 bases, with 9 bases separating them. CDR1 MNHEY and CDR2 SVGAGI come from the germline V gene. The CDR3 DNA is TGTGCCAGCAGGAAGGGGATCGGGGAGCTGTTTTTT. Encoded protein: CASRKGIGELFF.

The chain recombines TRBV7-3 with TRBJ1-1, with a weak D call TRBD1 (6 bases). CDR3 size: 14 residues. Trimming took 8 bases from V and 1 from J, leaving 14 bases between them. Germline values: CDR1 SGHTA, CDR2 FQGTGA. CDR3 region: CASFQDSANTEAFF. The CDR3 DNA is TGTGCCAGCTTCCAGGACAGCGCGAACACTGAAGCTTTCTTT.

This clone has a handful of counts. The chain couples TRBV27 to TRBJ2-7, with TRBD1 matching over 9 bases. The CDR3 has 15 residues. Germline CDR1 and CDR2: MNHEY and SMNVEV (reference sequence). J gave up 5 bases and V 6 bases, and 11 bases lay outside the gene matches. The chain's CDR3 is CASSPPDRGTHEQYF. Written as DNA, the CDR3 is TGTGCCAGCAGCCCACCGGACAGGGGAACCCACGAGCAGTACTTC.

The V gene is TRBV20-1, the J gene TRBJ1-1; TRBD1 is a possible D gene (6 bases). The germline V and J ends were trimmed by 8 bases and 10 bases, with 11 bases remaining between them. CDR3 size: 9 residues. Germline CDR1 and CDR2: DFQATT and SNEGSKA (reference sequence). The DNA of the CDR3 is TGCAGTCCACAGGGCTCAGCTTTCTTT. Protein product: CSPQGSAFF.

V usage is TRBV6-5 and J usage is TRBJ2-5; 8 positions match TRBD1. The J segment lost 5 bases and the V segment lost 2 bases, leaving 10 bases of the junction unmatched. Germline loops: CDR1 MNHEY, CDR2 SVGAGI. The CDR3 runs 16 residues. The CDR3 spells CASSYAAGTGPETQYF. In nucleotides, the CDR3 is TGTGCCAGCAGTTACGCCGCCGGGACAGGACCTGAGACCCAGTACTTC.

The V call is TRBV19, the J call TRBJ2-4; 11 bases fit TRBD1. Per germline, CDR1 LNHDA and CDR2 SQIVND (reference sequence). The CDR3 contains 16 residues. V lost 9 bases, J lost 6 bases, and 13 bases stayed unmatched. The CDR3 region has the DNA TGTGCCAGCGCAGGACAGGGGGCCCTTAGGAGAAACATTCAGTACTTC. This codes for CASAGQGALRRNIQYF.

The J gene is TRBJ2-7, the V gene TRBV27; D gene ambiguous. The CDR3 runs to 13 residues. The germline gives CDR1 MNHEY, CDR2 SMNVEV (reference sequence). Trimming took off 3 bases at V and 0 bases at J, with 6 bases between the two ends. The CDR3 DNA follows: TGTGCCAGCAGTTTGAGCGCCTCCTACGAGCAGTACTTC. The encoded protein is CASSLSASYEQYF.

The chain carries TRBV25-1 and TRBJ1-3, with D unresolved. There are 15 residues in the CDR3. Germline V gives CDR1 MGHDK, CDR2 SYGVNS. V lost 2 bases and J 0 bases, leaving 8 bases between the germline ends. In nucleotides, the CDR3 is TGTGCCAGCAGTGAAGTTGGCTCCTCTGGAAACACCATATATTTT. The encoded protein is CASSEVGSSGNTIYF.